The 5 T cell receptor beta chains reported below all come from one sample, sequenced in a study of human T cells and chemical hapten exposure. Using its own MiXCR run on the RACE reads, TCRdb lists one record per CDR3 protein. This sample carries about 58,000 distinct CDR3 sequences, around 12% of them seen once, and the ten largest clones take 2.4%. The time point denotes: patch test 3, about 24 weeks after DPC sensitization. The treatment denotes: therapeutic diphenylcyclopropenone sensitization with weekly scalp DPC. This sample comprised whole blood, obtained in connection with sensitization to the hapten diphenylcyclopropenone (DPC). These receptors were taken from a man between 25 and 39 years old with alopecia areata. Some clones in this sample may be carry-over from other donors' samples.

The rearrangement joins TRBV20-1 to TRBJ1-4, with D perhaps TRBD1 (6 bases). V gave up 4 bases and J gave up 1 base, with 7 bases separating them. This CDR3 region has 13 residues. Germline values: CDR1 DFQATT, CDR2 SNEGSKA (reference sequence). Written as DNA, the CDR3 is TGCAGTGCTAAGACAGGAACTAATGAAAAACTGTTTTTT. It translates to CSAKTGTNEKLFF.

This clonotype has a count of ten or more. The chain employs TRBV28 and TRBJ1-2; TRBD1 matches at 7 bases. CDR1 is MDHEN and CDR2 is SYDVKM in the germline V gene. The V gene end was trimmed by 5 bases and the J gene end by 0 bases; junction bases not matched to a gene: 6. The CDR3 covers 15 residues. CDR3: CASSPPGQTNYGYTF. Here the CDR3 DNA reads TGTGCCAGCAGTCCACCGGGACAGACTAACTATGGCTACACCTTC.

The sample holds many counts of this clonotype. The chain has TRBV29-1 and TRBJ2-1; a weak D match, TRBD2 (5 bases). The CDR3 contains 14 residues. CDR1 is SQVTM, CDR2 ANQGSEA, per germline. Trimming shortened V by 6 bases and J by 0 bases, and 12 bases separated the two germline ends. DNA of the CDR3: TGCAGCGTCCGGACTCGCCTCTCCTACAATGAGCAGTTCTTC. Translation gives CSVRTRLSYNEQFF.

This chain joins TRBV4-2 and TRBJ1-4; D is unclear. Germline V lookup: CDR1 LGHNA, CDR2 YNFKEQ. Trimming removed 1 base from V and 1 base from J, with 19 bases in between. The CDR3 contains 19 residues. CDR3 bases: TGTGCCAGCAGCCAAGGGCCATGGGGTATGGATGGAACTAATGAAAAACTGTTTTTT. Translated, it gives CASSQGPWGMDGTNEKLFF.

The CDR3 DNA sequence: TGTGCCAGCAGTCCAACAGGACTTGAAGCTTTCTTT. Its protein product is CASSPTGLEAFF. The chain links TRBV12-3 or TRBV12-4 to TRBJ1-1; the D gene is possibly TRBD1 (5 bases). Trimming stripped 5 bases from V and 7 bases from J, with 11 bases between. The CDR3 covers 12 residues.